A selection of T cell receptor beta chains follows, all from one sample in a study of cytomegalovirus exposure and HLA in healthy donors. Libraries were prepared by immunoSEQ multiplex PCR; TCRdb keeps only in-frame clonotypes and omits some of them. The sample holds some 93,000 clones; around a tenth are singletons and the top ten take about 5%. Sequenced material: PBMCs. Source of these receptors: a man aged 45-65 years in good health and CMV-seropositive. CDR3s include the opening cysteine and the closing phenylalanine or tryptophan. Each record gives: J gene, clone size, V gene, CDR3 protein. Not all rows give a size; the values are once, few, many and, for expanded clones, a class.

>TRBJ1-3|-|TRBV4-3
CASSQGGGSGNTIYF
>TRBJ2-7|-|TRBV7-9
CASSLDRAPWDEQYF
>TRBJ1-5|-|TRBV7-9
CASSADSYSNQPQHF
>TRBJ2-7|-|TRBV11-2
CASSPTGGGNEQYF
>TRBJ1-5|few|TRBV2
CASSEGPLSNQPQHF
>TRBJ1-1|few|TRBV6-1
CAGRQGANTEAFF
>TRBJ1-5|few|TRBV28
CASRYPGQPQHF
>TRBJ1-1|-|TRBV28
CASSLFRGNTEAFF
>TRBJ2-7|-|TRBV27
CASSSLFGRAKYEQYF
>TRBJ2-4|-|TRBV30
CAWSGMQGLNIQYF
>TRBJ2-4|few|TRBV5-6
CASSPAIELAKNIQYF
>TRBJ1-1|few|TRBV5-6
CASSFRGTGSPTEAFF
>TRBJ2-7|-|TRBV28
CASSSATHSYEQYF
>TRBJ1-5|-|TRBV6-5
CASSYSGRAGNQPQHF
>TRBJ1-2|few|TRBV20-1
CSANYQGYTF
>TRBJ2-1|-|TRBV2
CASIPTSGSYNEQFF
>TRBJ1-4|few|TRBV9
CASSEGVRNEKLFF
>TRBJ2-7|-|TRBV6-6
CASTPPRGDTGEQYF
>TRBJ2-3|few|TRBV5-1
CASSPGVAGVTDTQYF
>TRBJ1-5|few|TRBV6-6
CASSSGQGPQPQHF